This T cell receptor beta chain was observed in a study of human T cells and chemical hapten exposure. Study summary: Weekly scalp doses of diphenylcyclopropenone were given to patients during the approximately 26-week study.

TCRdb re-analysed the RACE reads in MiXCR, keeping a single row per CDR3 protein. Among about 380,000 distinct CDR3 sequences listed, approximately 5.1% were seen once. The time point here: pre-sensitization, week 0. As to treatment: therapeutic diphenylcyclopropenone sensitization with weekly scalp DPC. In its sample, this clonotype was seen a few times. CDR1 MNHNY and CDR2 SVGAGI come from the germline V gene (reference sequence). This CDR3 has 13 amino acids. V lost 5 bases and J lost 3, with 10 bases in between. The sequencing here drew on whole blood, taken in connection with sensitization to the hapten diphenylcyclopropenone (DPC). The clonotype originates from a woman aged 50 to 65 with alopecia areata. Some clones in this sample may be carry-over from other donors' samples. The V and J genes are TRBV6-6 and TRBJ1-1; tentative D call: TRBD1 (6 bases). CDR3 nucleotides: TGTGCCAGCAGTACCTGGACAGACACTGAAGCTTTCTTT. It translates to CASSTWTDTEAFF.